This T cell receptor beta chain stems from a study of blood T cell repertoires in COVID-19. In the study overall: COVID-19 samples from acute and convalescent phases originated in the United States, Italy and Spain. PBMCs, B-cell-depleted T cells, or T cells provided the cDNA or gDNA that made up the material.

Germline values: CDR1 LNHDA, CDR2 SQIVND (reference sequence). This CDR3 is built from 14 residues. Trimming left V 4 bases short and J 3 bases short, with 10 bases between. Measured with immunoSEQ multiplex PCR; TCRdb has only the in-frame clones, and not every one. The sample includes tens of thousands of clones, 75% to 90% of them seen just once. The sample consisted of peripheral blood. The receptor was derived from a woman in her 70s with acute or convalescent COVID-19. V gene TRBV19 combines with J gene TRBJ1-5; TRBD1 is a possible D gene (6 bases). The CDR3 sequence is CASSTRQDNQPQHF. The DNA for the CDR3 is TGTGCCAGTAGTACTCGACAGGACAATCAGCCCCAGCATTTT.